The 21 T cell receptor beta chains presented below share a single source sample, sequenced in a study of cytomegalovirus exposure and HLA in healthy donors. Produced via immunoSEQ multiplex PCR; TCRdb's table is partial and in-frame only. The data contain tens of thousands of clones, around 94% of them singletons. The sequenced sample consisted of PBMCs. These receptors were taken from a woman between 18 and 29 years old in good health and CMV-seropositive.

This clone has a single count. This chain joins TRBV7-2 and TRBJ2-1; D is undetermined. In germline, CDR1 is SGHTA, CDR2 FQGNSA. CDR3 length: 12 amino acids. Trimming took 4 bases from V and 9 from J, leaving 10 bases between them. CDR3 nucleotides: TGTGCCAGCAGCTACCTAGGTATTGAGCAGTTCTTC. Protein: CASSYLGIEQFF. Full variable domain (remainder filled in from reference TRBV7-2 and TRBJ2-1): GAGVSQSPSNKVTEKGKDVELRCDPISGHTALYWYRQSLGQGLEFLIYFQGNSAPDKSGLPSDRFSAERTGGSVSTLTIQRTQQEDSAVYLCASSYLGIEQFFGPGTRLTVL.

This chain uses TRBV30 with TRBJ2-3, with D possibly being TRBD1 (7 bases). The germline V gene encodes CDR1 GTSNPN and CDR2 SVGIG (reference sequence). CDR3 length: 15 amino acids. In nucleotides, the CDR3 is TGTGCTCGGACCACGGCAGGGGGGTTGACAGATACGCAGTATTTT. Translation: CARTTAGGLTDTQYF.

The DNA of the CDR3 is TGTGCCAGCAGTGAGGTTGAGTTTGGCTACACCTTC. Protein: CASSEVEFGYTF. The V gene is TRBV6-1, the J gene TRBJ1-2; D ambiguous. The CDR3 consists of 12 residues. CDR1 and CDR2 from the germline V gene are MNHNS and SASEGT. V shed 3 bases and J shed 7 bases, with 9 bases lying between them.

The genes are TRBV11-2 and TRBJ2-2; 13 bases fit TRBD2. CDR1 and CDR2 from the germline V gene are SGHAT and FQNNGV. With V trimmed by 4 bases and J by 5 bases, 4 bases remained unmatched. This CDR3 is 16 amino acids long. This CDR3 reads CASSSPGLAGTGELFF. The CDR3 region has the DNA TGTGCCAGCAGCTCCCCGGGACTAGCGGGGACCGGGGAGCTGTTTTTT.

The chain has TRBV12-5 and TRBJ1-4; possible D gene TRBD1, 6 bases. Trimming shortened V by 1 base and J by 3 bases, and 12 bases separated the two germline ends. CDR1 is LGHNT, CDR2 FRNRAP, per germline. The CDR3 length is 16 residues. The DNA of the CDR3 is TGTGCTAGTGGTTTGGCCACAGGGACGGCTAATGAAAAACTGTTTTTT. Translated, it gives CASGLATGTANEKLFF.

The CDR3 spells CASSLEGALSFGELFF. The DNA for the CDR3 is TGTGCCAGCAGCTTGGAAGGGGCCCTTTCATTTGGGGAGCTGTTTTTT. This chain joins TRBV11-2 and TRBJ2-2, with D possibly TRBD1 on 5 matching bases. V was clipped by 3 bases and J by 8 bases, with 19 bases between them. The CDR3 runs 16 residues. Germline lookup yields CDR1 SGHAT and CDR2 FQNNGV.

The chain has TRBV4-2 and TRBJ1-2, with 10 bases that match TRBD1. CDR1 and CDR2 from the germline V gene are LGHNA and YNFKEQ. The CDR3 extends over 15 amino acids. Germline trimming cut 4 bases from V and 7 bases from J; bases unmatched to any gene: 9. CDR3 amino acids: CASSLGQGVNVGYTF. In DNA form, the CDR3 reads TGTGCCAGCAGCCTAGGACAGGGGGTTAATGTTGGCTACACCTTC.

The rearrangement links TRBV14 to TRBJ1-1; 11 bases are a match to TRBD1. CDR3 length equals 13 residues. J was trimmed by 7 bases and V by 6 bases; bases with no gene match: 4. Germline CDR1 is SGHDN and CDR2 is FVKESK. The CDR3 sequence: CASRGTGGLEAFF. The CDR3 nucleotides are TGTGCCAGCAGGGGGACAGGGGGACTTGAAGCTTTCTTT.

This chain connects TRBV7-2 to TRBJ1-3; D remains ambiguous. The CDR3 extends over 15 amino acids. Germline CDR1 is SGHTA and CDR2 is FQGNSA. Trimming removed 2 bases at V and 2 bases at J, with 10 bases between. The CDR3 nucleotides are TGTGCCAGCAGCTTAACGGGGTGGGCTGGAAACACCATATATTTT. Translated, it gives CASSLTGWAGNTIYF.

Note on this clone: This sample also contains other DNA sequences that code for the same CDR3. CDR3 amino acids: CASSLGSGAYEQYF. The CDR3 nucleotides read TGCGCCAGCAGCTTGGGATCGGGGGCCTACGAGCAGTACTTC. The rearrangement joins TRBV5-1 to TRBJ2-7; weak D call: TRBD2 (6 bases). V was pared by 0 bases and J by 2 bases, with 9 bases between. The CDR3 is 14 amino acids. Germline V gene lookup returns CDR1 SGHRS and CDR2 YFSETQ.

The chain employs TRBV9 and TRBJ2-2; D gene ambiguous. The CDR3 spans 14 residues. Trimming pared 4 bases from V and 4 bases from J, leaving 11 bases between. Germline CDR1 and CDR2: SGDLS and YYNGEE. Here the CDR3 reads CASSKRPSTGELFF. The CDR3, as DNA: TGTGCCAGCAGCAAGCGACCTAGCACCGGGGAGCTGTTTTTT.

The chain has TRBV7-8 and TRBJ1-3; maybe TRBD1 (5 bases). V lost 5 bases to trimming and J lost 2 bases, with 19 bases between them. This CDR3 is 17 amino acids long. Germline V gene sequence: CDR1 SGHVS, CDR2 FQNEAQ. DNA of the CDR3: TGTGCCAGCAGCCCCAGGGTTATAAACTCAGCTGGAAACACCATATATTTT. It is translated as CASSPRVINSAGNTIYF.

CDR3 nucleotides: TGTGCCAGCAGATTAGCGGGAGGTCGCACAGATACGCAGTATTTT. Amino acids: CASRLAGGRTDTQYF. The J gene is TRBJ2-3, the V gene TRBV6-1, with 10 bases matching TRBD2. Per germline, CDR1 MNHNS and CDR2 SASEGT. The CDR3 has 15 residues. Trimming at V came to 6 bases and at J to 1 base, leaving 4 bases not matched to a gene.

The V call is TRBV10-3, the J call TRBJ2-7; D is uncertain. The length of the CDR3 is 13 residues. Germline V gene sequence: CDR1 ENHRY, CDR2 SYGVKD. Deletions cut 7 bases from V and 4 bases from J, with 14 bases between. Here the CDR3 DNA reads TGTGCCATCAATGGGCTCCCTGAGTACGAGCAGTACTTC. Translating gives CAINGLPEYEQYF.

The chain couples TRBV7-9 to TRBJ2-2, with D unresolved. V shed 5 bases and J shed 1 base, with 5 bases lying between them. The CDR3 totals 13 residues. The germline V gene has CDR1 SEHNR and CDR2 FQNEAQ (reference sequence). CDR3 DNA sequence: TGTGCCAGCAGCCCACAGAACACCGGGGAGCTGTTTTTT. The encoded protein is CASSPQNTGELFF.

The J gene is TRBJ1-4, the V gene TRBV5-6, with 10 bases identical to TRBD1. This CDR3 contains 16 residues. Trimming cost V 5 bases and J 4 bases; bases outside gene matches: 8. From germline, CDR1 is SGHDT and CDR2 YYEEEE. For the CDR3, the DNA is TGTGCCAGCAGACAGGGACAGGGGCGAGTTAATGAAAAACTGTTTTTT. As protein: CASRQGQGRVNEKLFF.

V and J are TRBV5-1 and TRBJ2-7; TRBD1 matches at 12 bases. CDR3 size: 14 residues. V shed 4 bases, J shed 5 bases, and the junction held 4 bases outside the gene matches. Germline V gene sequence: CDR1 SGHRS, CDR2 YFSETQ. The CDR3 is CASSVGQGADEQYF. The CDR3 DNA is TGCGCCAGCAGCGTGGGACAGGGGGCGGACGAGCAGTACTTC.

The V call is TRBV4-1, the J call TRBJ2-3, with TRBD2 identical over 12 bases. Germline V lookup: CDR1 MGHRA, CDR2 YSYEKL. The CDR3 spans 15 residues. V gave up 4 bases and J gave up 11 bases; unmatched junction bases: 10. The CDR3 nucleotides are TGCGCCAGCAGCCCCTCCCCCCGGACTAGCGGGGAGCAGTATTTT. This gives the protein CASSPSPRTSGEQYF.

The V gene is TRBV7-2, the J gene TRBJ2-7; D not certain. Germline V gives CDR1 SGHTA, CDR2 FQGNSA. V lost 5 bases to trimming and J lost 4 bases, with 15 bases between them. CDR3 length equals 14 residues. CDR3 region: CASSANRNHYEQYF. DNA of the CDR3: TGTGCCAGCAGCGCAAACAGAAATCATTACGAGCAGTACTTC.

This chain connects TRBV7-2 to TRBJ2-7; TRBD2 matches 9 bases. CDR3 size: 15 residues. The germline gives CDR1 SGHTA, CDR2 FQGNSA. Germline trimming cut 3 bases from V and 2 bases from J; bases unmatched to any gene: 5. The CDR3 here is CASSFVAGETYEQYF. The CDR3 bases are TGTGCCAGCAGCTTTGTAGCGGGGGAGACCTACGAGCAGTACTTC. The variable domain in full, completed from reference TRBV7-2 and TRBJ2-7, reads GAGVSQSPSNKVTEKGKDVELRCDPISGHTALYWYRQSLGQGLEFLIYFQGNSAPDKSGLPSDRFSAERTGGSVSTLTIQRTQQEDSAVYLCASSFVAGETYEQYFGPGTRLTVT.

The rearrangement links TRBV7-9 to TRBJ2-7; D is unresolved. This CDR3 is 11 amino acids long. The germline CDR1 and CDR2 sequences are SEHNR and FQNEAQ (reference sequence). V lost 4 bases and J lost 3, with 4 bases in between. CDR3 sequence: CASSSDYEQYF. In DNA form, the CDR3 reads TGTGCCAGCAGCTCAGACTACGAGCAGTACTTC. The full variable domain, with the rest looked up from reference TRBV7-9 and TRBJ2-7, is DTGVSQNPRHKITKRGQNVTFRCDPISEHNRLYWYRQTLGQGPEFLTYFQNEAQLEKSRLLSDRFSAERPKGSFSTLEIQRTEQGDSAMYLCASSSDYEQYFGPGTRLTVT.